Below are 19 T cell receptor beta chains sequenced from a single sample in a study of cytomegalovirus exposure and HLA in healthy donors. TCRdb's copy holds only in-frame clones and misses some; the assay was immunoSEQ multiplex PCR. The sample has about 140,000 clones, roughly four fifths seen once. Sample: PBMCs. Receptor source: a man aged 30-40 years in good health and CMV-seropositive.

This chain links TRBV5-4 with TRBJ1-5; 8 nucleotides agree with TRBD1. V gave up 4 bases and J gave up 1 base; unmatched junction bases: 4. The CDR3 runs 15 residues. Germline V lookup: CDR1 SGHNT, CDR2 YYREEE (reference sequence). CDR3 amino acids: CASSRTGSSNQPQHF. The CDR3 DNA reads TGTGCCAGCAGCCGGACAGGGTCGAGCAATCAGCCCCAGCATTTT.

The J gene is TRBJ1-4, the V gene TRBV5-5, with D tentatively TRBD1 (5 bases). CDR1 is SGHKS and CDR2 is YYEKEE in the germline V gene (reference sequence). The V gene lost 6 bases and the J gene lost 0 bases, with 12 bases spanning the gap. The CDR3 covers 15 residues. DNA for the CDR3: TGTGCCAGCACCGGAGGGGCCTCAACTAATGAAAAACTGTTTTTT. Translating gives CASTGGASTNEKLFF. Full variable domain (missing parts from reference TRBV5-5 and TRBJ1-4): DAGVTQSPTHLIKTRGQQVTLRCSPISGHKSVSWYQQVLGQGPQFIFQYYEKEERGRGNFPDRFSARQFPNYSSELNVNALLLGDSALYLCASTGGASTNEKLFFGSGTQLSVL.

This rearrangement joins TRBV7-9 to TRBJ2-1; 8 nucleotides agree with TRBD2. CDR1 and CDR2 (germline): SEHNR, FQNEAQ (reference sequence). There are 15 residues in the CDR3. V shed 5 bases, J shed 8 bases, and the junction held 11 bases outside the gene matches. The CDR3 loop is CASSPPGGGWDEQFF. CDR3 coding DNA: TGTGCCAGCAGCCCCCCGGGGGGGGGCTGGGATGAGCAGTTCTTC.

The chain couples TRBV19 to TRBJ2-7; 9 bases align to TRBD2. CDR3 length: 14 amino acids. Germline CDR1 reads LNHDA; CDR2 reads SQIVND (reference sequence). Trimming took 3 bases from V and 6 from J; bases not matched to a gene: 6. The CDR3 nucleotides read TGTGCCAGTAGTATGGCGGGGGGGCTAATCGAGCAGTACTTC. The encoded protein is CASSMAGGLIEQYF. The full variable domain, completed using reference TRBV19 and TRBJ2-7, is DGGITQSPKYLFRKEGQNVTLSCEQNLNHDAMYWYRQDPGQGLRLIYYSQIVNDFQKGDIAEGYSVSREKKESFPLTVTSAQKNPTAFYLCASSMAGGLIEQYFGPGTRLTVT.

The CDR3 loop reads CASSQDYKPAEQYF. The CDR3 DNA follows: TGTGCCAGCTCTCAAGACTATAAACCAGCCGAGCAGTACTTC. The chain couples TRBV18 to TRBJ2-7, with D possibly being TRBD2 (5 bases). V lost 6 bases and J 6 bases, leaving 18 bases between the germline ends. From germline, CDR1 is KGHSH and CDR2 LQKENI. This CDR3 contains 14 residues.

This clone has just one count. The chain combines TRBV28 with TRBJ1-2, with D possibly being TRBD1 (6 bases). Germline V gene sequence: CDR1 MDHEN, CDR2 SYDVKM. The CDR3 contains 16 residues. Trimming took 0 bases from V and 0 from J, leaving 11 bases between them. The CDR3 DNA reads TGTGCCAGCAGTTTATGGGCAGGGGCTTCTAACTATGGCTACACCTTC. It yields the protein CASSLWAGASNYGYTF.

This sequence joins TRBV5-6 and TRBJ2-3; TRBD2 might be the D (5 bases). Trimming took 4 bases from V and 4 from J, leaving 16 bases between them. The CDR3 extends over 15 amino acids. Germline V gives CDR1 SGHDT, CDR2 YYEEEE. CDR3: CASSPLEVGADTQYF. CDR3 sequence (DNA): TGTGCCAGCAGCCCGTTGGAGGTTGGCGCAGATACGCAGTATTTT.

The V call is TRBV1, the J call TRBJ2-3; TRBD2, the table's D call, was not compared with the DNA. TRBV1 is designated a pseudogene. The CDR3 has 17 residues. CDR3 protein: CTSSHWRVVPPTDTQYF. The DNA of the CDR3 is TGCACCAGCAGCCATTGGCGGGTAGTCCCCCCCACAGATACGCAGTATTTT.

The genes are TRBV2 and TRBJ1-2; D is unresolved. Trimming took 2 bases from V and 3 from J, leaving 10 bases between them. The CDR3 has 14 amino acids. Per the germline V gene, CDR1 is SNHLY and CDR2 is FYNNEI. CDR3 DNA sequence: TGTGCCAGCAGTGAACATAGAACTGACTATGGCTACACCTTC. It is translated as CASSEHRTDYGYTF.

The V and J genes are TRBV30 and TRBJ1-5; TRBD1 matches 7 bases. The V segment lost 3 bases and the J segment 5 bases; nucleotides outside the gene matches: 10. CDR1 and CDR2 (germline): GTSNPN, SVGIG (reference sequence). This CDR3 contains 15 residues. The CDR3 nucleotides read TGTGCCTGGAGAAAGGCAGGGGGTTGGGATCAGCCCCAGCATTTT. Protein product: CAWRKAGGWDQPQHF.

This chain joins TRBV5-1 and TRBJ1-1; tentatively, D is TRBD1 (5 bases). The germline V gene encodes CDR1 SGHRS and CDR2 YFSETQ. Trimming took 4 bases from V and 1 from J, leaving 14 bases between them. There are 15 residues in the CDR3. In DNA, the CDR3 is TGCGCCAGCAGCCTTCGACAGATGAGGAACACTGAAGCTTTCTTT. Residues: CASSLRQMRNTEAFF.

The chain joins TRBV19 to TRBJ2-4, with TRBD2 identical over 10 bases. Unmatched junction bases numbered 0, after V lost 0 bases and J lost 7 bases. Germline lookup yields CDR1 LNHDA and CDR2 SQIVND (reference sequence). CDR3 length: 14 amino acids. CDR3 coding DNA: TGTGCCAGTAGTATAGAGGGACTAGCGAACATTCAGTACTTC. Translation: CASSIEGLANIQYF.

This chain joins TRBV29-1 and TRBJ1-1, with TRBD1 matching 8 bases. Germline V gene data show CDR1 as SQVTM and CDR2 as ANQGSEA. The CDR3 runs to 13 residues. Trimming took 3 bases from V and 4 from J; bases not matched to a gene: 4. CDR3 coding DNA: TGCAGCGTTGACAGGGGGCGCAGCACTGAAGCTTTCTTT. Translated: CSVDRGRSTEAFF. Together with reference TRBV29-1 and TRBJ1-1, the CDR3 gives the full variable domain: SAVISQKPSRDICQRGTSLTIQCQVDSQVTMMFWYRQQPGQSLTLIATANQGSEATYESGFVIDKFPISRPNLTFSTLTVSNMSPEDSSIYLCSVDRGRSTEAFFGQGTRLTVV.

The V call is TRBV5-1, the J call TRBJ2-3; the D gene is possibly TRBD2 (6 bases). Trimming pared 3 bases from V and 5 bases from J, leaving 13 bases between. CDR1 is SGHRS and CDR2 is YFSETQ in the germline V gene. The CDR3 has 14 residues. The CDR3 coding sequence is TGCGCCAGCAGCTCCGGGGGACGCGGAGATACGCAGTATTTT. Encoded protein: CASSSGGRGDTQYF.

The rearrangement links TRBV5-4 to TRBJ2-7; 7 nucleotides align to TRBD2. This CDR3 has 12 residues. After removal of 3 bases from V and 7 bases from J, the junction contained 4 bases not matched to a gene. Germline V CDR1 and CDR2: SGHNT, YYREEE (reference sequence). The CDR3 bases are TGTGCCAGCAGCTCGGAGCGGGAAGAGCAGTACTTC. It is translated as CASSSEREEQYF.

This chain links TRBV5-6 with TRBJ2-7; tentative D call: TRBD1 (5 bases). The germline CDR1 and CDR2 sequences are SGHDT and YYEEEE. V lost 0 bases, J lost 2 bases, and 9 bases lay in between. The CDR3 is 14 amino acids. As DNA, the CDR3 is TGTGCCAGCAGCTTGGGTGGCAGGGCCTACGAGCAGTACTTC. This gives the protein CASSLGGRAYEQYF.

This clone has just a few counts. The chain has TRBV6-6 and TRBJ1-2, with D perhaps matching TRBD1 (6 bases). V lost 5 bases and J 3 bases, leaving 10 bases between the germline ends. The CDR3 is 13 residues long. Germline V CDR1 and CDR2: MNHNY, SVGAGI (reference sequence). In nucleotides, the CDR3 is TGTGCCAGCAGTACGGACAGTGACTATGGCTACACCTTC. It codes for CASSTDSDYGYTF.

Written as DNA, the CDR3 is TGTGCCAGCAGGGGGCAGGGATACACCGGGGAGCTGTTTTTT. Its translation: CASRGQGYTGELFF. The genes are TRBV7-2 and TRBJ2-2; D is possibly TRBD1 (5 bases). Germline-derived CDR1 and CDR2 are SGHTA and FQGNSA. The V end lost 6 bases, the J end lost 3 bases, and 11 bases lay between the germline ends. CDR3 size: 14 residues.

This sequence joins TRBV27 and TRBJ1-5, with 7 positions matching TRBD1. The CDR3 contains 15 residues. Per germline, CDR1 MNHEY and CDR2 SMNVEV (reference sequence). V lost 2 bases and J lost 4; bases outside the gene matches: 5. CDR3: CASSLEGGGNQPQHF. The CDR3 coding sequence is TGTGCCAGCAGTTTAGAAGGGGGCGGGAATCAGCCCCAGCATTTT.